These 31 T cell receptor beta chains share one sample of origin, sequenced in a study of blood T cell repertoires in COVID-19 (dated by TCRdb to about 2020). Library creation used the immunoSEQ multiplex PCR assay. TCRdb obtained this table from immuneACCESS and retained in-frame rearrangements with V and J assigned. These tables miss some clones; where compared with another copy, unresolved V genes account for less than half of the shortfall, and the remainder is unexplained. The sample table lists 80,000 to 100,000 clones, approximately 79% of them with a count of one. In total, the top ten clones hold 3% to 4.5% of the sample. Source material: peripheral blood. Every receptor here comes from a man in his 70s with COVID-19, enrolled during active disease.

The chain has TRBV19 and TRBJ1-6; D is ambiguous. The ends were cut back, 3 bases at V and 8 bases at J, with 11 bases in the middle. Germline CDR1 reads LNHDA; CDR2 reads SQIVND (reference sequence). The CDR3 loop spans 14 amino acids. The DNA for the CDR3 is TGTGCCAGTAGTATCACCGGGGAAGATTCACCCCTCCACTTT. Protein: CASSITGEDSPLHF.

This chain joins TRBV7-2 and TRBJ2-7; TRBD1 is a possible D gene (6 bases). V was pared by 6 bases and J by 2 bases, with 23 bases between. The CDR3 runs 17 residues. Per germline, CDR1 SGHTA and CDR2 FQGNSA. CDR3: CASSQTLGRGLPYEQYF. DNA of the CDR3: TGTGCCAGCAGTCAAACGTTAGGCAGGGGCTTACCCTACGAGCAGTACTTC.

This chain links TRBV29-1 with TRBJ2-7; D is undetermined. The V and J ends lost 3 bases and 1 base respectively, with 10 bases between them. CDR3 length equals 13 residues. In germline, CDR1 is SQVTM, CDR2 ANQGSEA. CDR3 amino acids: CSVEARGSYEQYF. The CDR3 nucleotides read TGCAGCGTTGAGGCCAGAGGATCCTACGAGCAGTACTTC.

This clone was detected only a few times. This chain connects TRBV9 to TRBJ2-1; 9 nucleotides line up with TRBD2. V lost 0 bases to trimming and J lost 7 bases; unmatched junction nucleotides: 5. CDR3 size: 15 residues. Per the germline V gene, CDR1 is SGDLS and CDR2 is YYNGEE. The CDR3, as DNA: TGTGCCAGCAGCGTAGGAGGCGGGAGGGTGAATGAGCAGTTCTTC. It translates to CASSVGGGRVNEQFF.

The rearrangement uses TRBV24-1 and TRBJ1-6; TRBD1 agrees at 8 bases. There are 17 residues in the CDR3. Germline trimming cut 3 bases from V and 5 bases from J; bases unmatched to any gene: 8. The V gene's germline CDR1 is KGHDR and CDR2 SFDVKD. As DNA, the CDR3 is TGTGCCACCAGTGATCCCCCGAGACAGGGGAATAATTCACCCCTCCACTTT. Protein: CATSDPPRQGNNSPLHF.

The chain recombines TRBV28 with TRBJ2-3; 7 bases align to TRBD1. CDR1 and CDR2 (germline): MDHEN, SYDVKM. The ends lost 6 bases at V and 3 bases at J; junction bases unmatched: 6. The CDR3 has 14 residues. The CDR3 coding sequence is TGTGCCAGCAGCACCCGGGACAGAACAGATACGCAGTATTTT. Amino acid sequence: CASSTRDRTDTQYF.

This clone is a singleton in its sample. The J gene is TRBJ1-1, the V gene TRBV7-2; 7 positions agree with TRBD1. This CDR3 has 14 residues. The ends lost 5 bases at V and 1 base at J; junction bases unmatched: 4. Germline V gene sequence: CDR1 SGHTA, CDR2 FQGNSA. The CDR3 bases are TGTGCCAGCAGCCCGCGGACAGGGAACACTGAAGCTTTCTTT. Translating gives CASSPRTGNTEAFF. The variable domain in full, completed from reference TRBV7-2 and TRBJ1-1, reads GAGVSQSPSNKVTEKGKDVELRCDPISGHTALYWYRQSLGQGLEFLIYFQGNSAPDKSGLPSDRFSAERTGGSVSTLTIQRTQQEDSAVYLCASSPRTGNTEAFFGQGTRLTVV.

This clone occurred once. The chain recombines TRBV6-6 with TRBJ2-7; D is ambiguous. CDR1 and CDR2 (germline): MNHNY, SVGAGI (reference sequence). This CDR3 comprises 14 residues. Trimming pared 0 bases from V and 3 bases from J, leaving 9 bases between. This CDR3 is CASSYSIAFYEQYF. Here the CDR3 DNA reads TGTGCCAGCAGTTACTCGATTGCGTTCTACGAGCAGTACTTC.

The chain uses TRBV28 and TRBJ1-6; D might be TRBD1 (5 bases). Germline V gives CDR1 MDHEN, CDR2 SYDVKM. This CDR3 has 16 residues. Trimming pared 4 bases from V and 7 bases from J, leaving 17 bases between. The CDR3 loop reads CASSSQGSGGNSPLHF. For the CDR3, the DNA is TGTGCCAGCAGTTCTCAGGGTTCGGGTGGGAATTCACCCCTCCACTTT.

This chain uses TRBV6-2 or TRBV6-3 with TRBJ2-7; D gene ambiguous. Germline V gene data show CDR1 as MNHEY and CDR2 as SVGEGT. The CDR3 sequence is 14 residues long. V lost 2 bases, J lost 4 bases, and 12 bases lay in between. The CDR3 DNA reads TGTGCCAGCAGTTACATGGTGCGTGTTTACGAGCAGTACTTC. Amino acids: CASSYMVRVYEQYF.

This chain joins TRBV19 and TRBJ2-1; D is perhaps TRBD1 (6 bases). The CDR3 runs 15 residues. Deletions cut 4 bases from V and 6 bases from J, with 16 bases between. The V gene's germline CDR1 is LNHDA and CDR2 SQIVND (reference sequence). The CDR3 region is CASSKGGREPNEQFF. The CDR3 nucleotides are TGTGCCAGTAGTAAAGGGGGTCGGGAACCCAATGAGCAGTTCTTC. The entire variable domain, with the rest obtained from reference TRBV19 and TRBJ2-1, is as follows: DGGITQSPKYLFRKEGQNVTLSCEQNLNHDAMYWYRQDPGQGLRLIYYSQIVNDFQKGDIAEGYSVSREKKESFPLTVTSAQKNPTAFYLCASSKGGREPNEQFFGPGTRLTVL.

V and J are TRBV10-3 and TRBJ2-2; 10 bases match TRBD2. The germline gives CDR1 ENHRY, CDR2 SYGVKD. With 5 bases clipped from V and 5 bases from J, the junction kept 8 bases outside the gene matches. This CDR3 is built from 16 residues. CDR3 in amino acids: CAISHLAGELTGELFF. The CDR3 DNA follows: TGTGCCATCAGTCATCTAGCGGGAGAGTTAACCGGGGAGCTGTTTTTT.

This chain connects TRBV19 to TRBJ2-3, with D possibly being TRBD1 (6 bases). Germline V gene lookup returns CDR1 LNHDA and CDR2 SQIVND (reference sequence). Deletions cut 8 bases from V and 0 bases from J, with 15 bases between. This CDR3 spans 15 amino acids. The CDR3 nucleotides read TGTGCCAGTCGAGACAGGCCTCTGAGCACAGATACGCAGTATTTT. Translated: CASRDRPLSTDTQYF.

Details on this clone: Mismatch with germline at one junction end may stem from a read error. Different DNA sequences within this sample yield the same CDR3. V and J are TRBV7-2 and TRBJ2-1; D is perhaps TRBD2 (5 bases). The CDR3 contains 18 residues. Germline lookup yields CDR1 SGHTA and CDR2 FQGNSA. DNA for the CDR3: TGTGCCAGCAGCTTATTGACCAGCCTGGGAGCTTCCTACAATGAGCAATTCTTC. This gives the protein CASSLLTSLGASYNEQFF.

V gene TRBV7-3 combines with J gene TRBJ2-1; 7 nucleotides match TRBD2. V shed 0 bases, J shed 8 bases, and the junction held 1 base outside the gene matches. From germline, CDR1 is SGHTA and CDR2 FQGTGA. The CDR3 has 13 residues. This CDR3 is CASSLTAGDEQFF. The CDR3 region has the DNA TGTGCCAGCAGCTTAACGGCGGGAGATGAGCAGTTCTTC.

The rearrangement joins TRBV5-1 to TRBJ1-2; D not resolved. Trimming removed 0 bases from V and 6 bases from J, with 12 bases in between. CDR3 length: 14 residues. Germline-derived CDR1 and CDR2 are SGHRS and YFSETQ. The CDR3 region has the DNA TGCGCCAGCAGCTTGGGACAAACCGACGATGGCTACACCTTC. This codes for CASSLGQTDDGYTF.

The chain links TRBV27 to TRBJ2-3, with a weak D call TRBD2 (5 bases). This CDR3 comprises 16 residues. Germline CDR1 is MNHEY and CDR2 is SMNVEV (reference sequence). The V and J ends lost 5 bases and 2 bases respectively, with 17 bases between them. The CDR3 coding sequence is TGTGCCAGCAGTCTACAGAGGACTGGCTACACAGATACGCAGTATTTT. This codes for CASSLQRTGYTDTQYF.

The chain links TRBV29-1 to TRBJ1-2, with 8 bases matching TRBD1. From germline, CDR1 is SQVTM and CDR2 ANQGSEA. This CDR3 is 13 amino acids long. V shed 6 bases, J shed 2 bases, and the junction held 5 bases outside the gene matches. The CDR3 DNA reads TGCAGCGTCCTTCAGGGGGCAAACTATGGCTACACCTTC. Protein product: CSVLQGANYGYTF.

The rearrangement joins TRBV6-6 to TRBJ2-5; TRBD1 is a possible D gene (6 bases). Per the germline V gene, CDR1 is MNHNY and CDR2 is SVGAGI (reference sequence). The V gene lost 6 bases and the J gene lost 7 bases, with 15 bases spanning the gap. This CDR3 contains 13 residues. As DNA, the CDR3 is TGTGCCAGCAGCCGGGACACCCAGGGGACCCAGTACTTC. It yields the protein CASSRDTQGTQYF.

This clone was found a few times. The chain combines TRBV13 with TRBJ2-7; D is unclear. V was trimmed by 6 bases and J by 0 bases, leaving 12 bases between them. The germline V gene encodes CDR1 PRHDT and CDR2 FYEKMQ (reference sequence). The CDR3 is 14 residues long. In DNA form, the CDR3 reads TGTGCCAGCAGGGGCAGTACAACCTCCTACGAGCAGTACTTC. Its translation is CASRGSTTSYEQYF. The full variable domain, completed using reference TRBV13 and TRBJ2-7, is AAGVIQSPRHLIKEKRETATLKCYPIPRHDTVYWYQQGPGQDPQFLISFYEKMQSDKGSIPDRFSAQQFSDYHSELNMSSLELGDSALYFCASRGSTTSYEQYFGPGTRLTVT.

This clone was recorded a few times. The chain combines TRBV9 with TRBJ1-2; 8 bases line up with TRBD1. V was clipped by 6 bases and J by 4 bases; unmatched bases: 8. Germline CDR1 is SGDLS and CDR2 is YYNGEE. CDR3 length equals 14 residues. In nucleotides, the CDR3 is TGTGCCAGCAAACCCACAGGGGGAGGCTATGGCTACACCTTC. It is translated as CASKPTGGGYGYTF.

This clone has more than one count but fewer than ten. The chain combines TRBV11-3 with TRBJ1-2; maybe TRBD1 (6 bases). Per the germline V gene, CDR1 is SGHNT and CDR2 is YENEEA. This CDR3 contains 15 residues. The V and J ends lost 0 bases and 8 bases respectively, with 16 bases between them. CDR3 protein: CASSLDRGQGKGYTF. In nucleotides, the CDR3 is TGTGCCAGCAGCTTAGATCGTGGGCAGGGGAAAGGCTACACCTTC.

V gene TRBV28 combines with J gene TRBJ1-5; 7 bases agree with TRBD1. CDR3 length: 15 residues. Unmatched junction bases numbered 6, after V lost 7 bases and J lost 0 bases. Germline loops: CDR1 MDHEN, CDR2 SYDVKM. In DNA form, the CDR3 reads TGTGCCAGCACAGGGGCAGGGGGTAGCAATCAGCCCCAGCATTTT. Protein product: CASTGAGGSNQPQHF.

The rearrangement joins TRBV7-2 to TRBJ2-3; D is possibly TRBD2 (6 bases). The V end lost 8 bases, the J end lost 4 bases, and 19 bases lay between the germline ends. Germline CDR1 SGHTA, CDR2 FQGNSA. This CDR3 is built from 15 residues. Here the CDR3 DNA reads TGTGCCAGCGCGGGACTCCAAGTTGGGGCAGATACGCAGTATTTT. It codes for CASAGLQVGADTQYF. Using reference TRBV7-2 and TRBJ2-3 for the parts outside the CDR3, the full variable domain is GAGVSQSPSNKVTEKGKDVELRCDPISGHTALYWYRQSLGQGLEFLIYFQGNSAPDKSGLPSDRFSAERTGGSVSTLTIQRTQQEDSAVYLCASAGLQVGADTQYFGPGTRLTVL.

The gene calls are TRBV6-5 and TRBJ2-7; maybe TRBD2 (6 bases). The CDR3 spans 13 residues. Trimming took 4 bases from V and 6 from J, leaving 13 bases between them. The V gene's germline CDR1 is MNHEY and CDR2 SVGAGI. CDR3 coding DNA: TGTGCCAGCAGTTCTTCCGGGACTGGCGAGCAGTACTTC. Amino acids: CASSSSGTGEQYF.

This CDR3 is CASSTDPGHPQETQYF. The CDR3 region has the DNA TGTGCCAGTAGCACAGACCCGGGACACCCCCAAGAGACCCAGTACTTC. The V call is TRBV19, the J call TRBJ2-5; tentatively, D is TRBD1 (6 bases). Germline-derived CDR1 and CDR2 are LNHDA and SQIVND (reference sequence). The CDR3 is 16 residues long. With 6 bases removed from V and 1 base from J, the gap between germline ends came to 18 bases.

The J gene is TRBJ2-1, the V gene TRBV7-6, with 12 bases aligning to TRBD2. The CDR3 extends over 16 amino acids. Germline V gene data show CDR1 as SGHVS and CDR2 as FNYEAQ. V trimming: 1 base; J trimming: 5 bases; junction bases outside the gene matches: 3. CDR3 DNA: TGTGCCAGCAGCTTAGATCTAGCGGGAGGGAACAATGAGCAGTTCTTC. It encodes CASSLDLAGGNNEQFF.

This clone came up a few times. The chain uses TRBV7-2 and TRBJ2-7; 8 positions agree with TRBD1. CDR3 length: 15 residues. Germline loops: CDR1 SGHTA, CDR2 FQGNSA. The junction had 9 bases not matched to a gene; V was cut back by 5 bases and J by 3 bases. CDR3 sequence (DNA): TGTGCCAGCAGCCCTACCGGGACAGGTGTCTACGAGCAGTACTTC. Protein product: CASSPTGTGVYEQYF.

This chain uses TRBV7-8 with TRBJ2-1; 9 positions agree with TRBD2. The length of the CDR3 is 18 residues. CDR1 and CDR2 from the germline V gene are SGHVS and FQNEAQ. With 1 base clipped from V and 1 base from J, the junction kept 8 bases outside the gene matches. The CDR3 sequence: CASSLGVTSGFSYNEQFF. In DNA form, the CDR3 reads TGTGCCAGCAGCTTAGGGGTGACTAGCGGATTTTCCTACAATGAGCAGTTCTTC.

V and J are TRBV24-1 and TRBJ1-5; no clear D. Germline values: CDR1 KGHDR, CDR2 SFDVKD. V lost 5 bases and J lost 2, with 12 bases in between. The CDR3 covers 15 residues. The CDR3 region has the DNA TGTGCCACCAGTGCTGCTACCACTCGCAATCAGCCCCAGCATTTT. Protein product: CATSAATTRNQPQHF.

The V and J genes are TRBV6-1 and TRBJ1-3; D ambiguous. V was shortened by 2 bases and J by 0 bases, with 14 bases between the two germline ends. Germline V gene data show CDR1 as MNHNS and CDR2 as SASEGT. This CDR3 contains 17 residues. DNA of the CDR3: TGTGCCAGCAGTGAACGTAAGTCCCCGAGCTCTGGAAACACCATATATTTT. It yields the protein CASSERKSPSSGNTIYF.